These 29 T cell receptor beta chains came from one sample sequenced in a study of blood T cells in healthy people across ages. Primed by a sample-barcoded 5' primer and a J-beta primer mix, a second PCR proceeded for roughly 6 to 12 cycles. TCRdb itself ran the 5' RACE reads through MiXCR, one entry per CDR3 protein. The table includes approximately 690,000 distinct CDR3 sequences, around 41% detected once. The sequencing input was blood. The receptors come from a man older than 75 in good health.

This clonotype was seen a handful of times. The chain employs TRBV18 and TRBJ2-5, with 14 bases matching TRBD2. Per the germline V gene, CDR1 is KGHSH and CDR2 is LQKENI. V gave up 3 bases and J gave up 3 bases; unmatched junction bases: 3. This CDR3 is 16 amino acids long. The CDR3 bases are TGTGCCAGCTCACCCACGGGACTAGCGGGGGAAGAGACCCAGTACTTC. Encoded protein: CASSPTGLAGEETQYF. Combining the CDR3 with reference TRBV18 and TRBJ2-5 gives the whole variable domain NAGVMQNPRHLVRRRGQEARLRCSPMKGHSHVYWYRQLPEEGLKFMVYLQKENIIDESGMPKERFSAEFPKEGPSILRIQQVVRGDSAAYFCASSPTGLAGEETQYFGPGTRLLVL.

The chain employs TRBV18 and TRBJ2-1; perhaps D is TRBD1 or TRBD2 (5 bases each). Per the germline V gene, CDR1 is KGHSH and CDR2 is LQKENI. Trimming shortened V by 3 bases and J by 2 bases, and 14 bases separated the two germline ends. The length of the CDR3 is 16 residues. The CDR3 loop is CASSPSRDGAYNEQFF. CDR3 DNA: TGTGCCAGCTCACCCTCCCGGGACGGAGCCTACAATGAGCAGTTCTTC.

About this clonotype itself: Given a much more abundant clone one base away, this may be a read error. The chain is built from TRBV11-3 and TRBJ2-7; 7 nucleotides align to TRBD1. This CDR3 comprises 13 residues. After removal of 5 bases from V and 3 bases from J, the junction contained 4 bases not matched to a gene. Germline lookup yields CDR1 SGHNT and CDR2 YENEEA. CDR3 in amino acids: CASSMGQLYEQYF. The CDR3 region has the DNA TGTGCCAGCAGCATGGGACAGCTCTACGAGCAGTACTTC.

The gene calls are TRBV6-2 or TRBV6-3 and TRBJ2-1; unclear D gene. CDR1 MNHEY and CDR2 SVGEGT come from the germline V gene. This CDR3 region has 16 residues. V was cut by 8 bases and J by 2 bases, with 19 bases left in between. CDR3 coding DNA: TGTGCCAGCCGAACTCTACACCCGTCTACCTACAATGAGCAGTTCTTC. It specifies CASRTLHPSTYNEQFF.

This sequence joins TRBV20-1 and TRBJ1-2; tentative D call: TRBD1 (5 bases). The length of the CDR3 is 17 residues. The V gene lost 1 base and the J gene lost 1 base, with 19 bases spanning the gap. Germline values: CDR1 DFQATT, CDR2 SNEGSKA (reference sequence). CDR3 nucleotide sequence: TGCAGTGCTAGAGCGAGCGGTGGGGGGGATTTTAACTATGGCTACACCTTC. This translates into CSARASGGGDFNYGYTF.

This rearrangement joins TRBV7-9 to TRBJ1-4, with D unresolved. There are 15 residues in the CDR3. CDR1 and CDR2 (germline): SEHNR, FQNEAQ (reference sequence). V was cut by 1 base and J by 4 bases, with 10 bases left in between. The CDR3 DNA reads TGTGCCAGCAGCTTAGGGACCGTGAATAATGAAAAACTGTTTTTT. This translates into CASSLGTVNNEKLFF.

This clonotype was observed a handful of times. The DNA of the CDR3 is TGTGCCAGCAGCTCCGGGACAGTCAGGGGAGAGACCCAGTACTTC. Residues: CASSSGTVRGETQYF. V usage is TRBV7-9 and J usage is TRBJ2-7, with 7 bases lining up with TRBD1. The J call may not be correct, given that the DNA end is closer to TRBJ2-5. CDR1 SEHNR and CDR2 FQNEAQ come from the germline V gene (reference sequence). The CDR3 spans 15 residues.

This clonotype was detected only a few times. This chain uses TRBV7-2 with TRBJ2-1, with a possible D match to TRBD1 (7 bases). From germline, CDR1 is SGHTA and CDR2 FQGNSA. Trimming shortened V by 5 bases and J by 5 bases, and 10 bases separated the two germline ends. The CDR3 is made up of 13 amino acids. Here the CDR3 reads CASSTRGDNEQFF. Here the CDR3 DNA reads TGTGCCAGCAGCACCAGGGGGGACAATGAGCAGTTCTTC.

This sequence joins TRBV4-1 and TRBJ2-7, with D tentatively TRBD2 (6 bases). Trimming shortened V by 0 bases and J by 4 bases, and 16 bases separated the two germline ends. This CDR3 comprises 16 residues. CDR1 MGHRA and CDR2 YSYEKL come from the germline V gene. In nucleotides, the CDR3 is TGCGCCAGCAGCCAAGATGAGGATGTTCGGGAGTACGAGCAGTACTTC. Translation gives CASSQDEDVREYEQYF.

About this clonotype itself: One end of the junction varies from germline; a read error may be responsible. This sequence joins TRBV6-2 or TRBV6-3 and TRBJ2-5; D is possibly TRBD1 (5 bases). Per the germline V gene, CDR1 is MNHEY and CDR2 is SVGEGT. The CDR3 totals 17 residues. The CDR3 loop reads CASSSLVAGSGQETQNF. The CDR3 nucleotides are TGTGCCAGCAGCTCCCTCGTGGCAGGGTCCGGACAAGAGACCCAGAACTTC.

The chain carries TRBV7-2 and TRBJ1-6; 11 nucleotides agree with TRBD1. The CDR3 runs to 16 residues. Trimming removed 1 base from V and 6 bases from J; junction bases left unmatched: 2. Looked up from germline, CDR1 is SGHTA and CDR2 is FQGNSA. The DNA of the CDR3 is TGTGCCAGCAGCTTAGTAGGACAGGGGGCTAATTCACCCCTCCACTTT. It codes for CASSLVGQGANSPLHF. The full variable domain, in which reference TRBV7-2 and TRBJ1-6 provide the parts outside the CDR3, is GAGVSQSPSNKVTEKGKDVELRCDPISGHTALYWYRQSLGQGLEFLIYFQGNSAPDKSGLPSDRFSAERTGGSVSTLTIQRTQQEDSAVYLCASSLVGQGANSPLHFGNGTRLTVT.

The chain recombines TRBV6-2 or TRBV6-3 with TRBJ1-5; no definite D call. The length of the CDR3 is 12 residues. Trimming shortened V by 4 bases and J by 7 bases, and 8 bases separated the two germline ends. Germline assignment: CDR1 MNHEY and CDR2 SVGEGT. In DNA form, the CDR3 reads TGTGCCAGCAGTTCAAATCTACAGCCCCAGCATTTT. Its translation: CASSSNLQPQHF.

The V call is TRBV6-6, the J call TRBJ2-3; D might be TRBD1 (5 bases). Germline assignment: CDR1 MNHNY and CDR2 SVGAGI (reference sequence). This CDR3 contains 13 residues. Trimming removed 4 bases from V and 5 bases from J, with 10 bases in between. This CDR3 reads CASSSIQGDTQYF. In DNA, the CDR3 is TGTGCCAGCAGTTCAATTCAGGGAGATACGCAGTATTTT.

The chain has TRBV12-3 or TRBV12-4 and TRBJ1-1; D perhaps matches TRBD1 (5 bases). The V end lost 5 bases, the J end lost 3 bases, and 13 bases lay between the germline ends. The CDR3 spans 14 residues. This chain's CDR3 is CASSVGVSDTEAFF. In DNA form, the CDR3 reads TGTGCCAGCAGTGTAGGGGTTAGTGACACTGAAGCTTTCTTT.

This clonotype was picked up one time. V and J are TRBV12-3 or TRBV12-4 and TRBJ2-7; maybe TRBD2 (6 bases). The V and J ends lost 2 bases and 3 bases respectively, with 11 bases between them. CDR3 length: 14 amino acids. Written as DNA, the CDR3 is TGTGCCAGCAGTTTAATGCGGGGAAACTACGAGCAGTACTTC. Its protein product is CASSLMRGNYEQYF.

The rearrangement links TRBV28 to TRBJ1-2, with 7 positions matching TRBD1. CDR1 is MDHEN and CDR2 is SYDVKM in the germline V gene. V was pared by 5 bases and J by 9 bases, with 12 bases of the junction left unmatched. This CDR3 has 14 amino acids. The CDR3 region has the DNA TGTGCCAGCAGTCCAGGACAGGTTGGGGGAAGCTACACCTTC. It specifies CASSPGQVGGSYTF.

The V and J genes are TRBV20-1 and TRBJ2-4; 9 bases are shared with TRBD2. J lost 1 base, V lost 1 base, and 8 bases had no gene match. The CDR3 covers 17 residues. Germline CDR1 DFQATT, CDR2 SNEGSKA (reference sequence). The CDR3 region has the DNA TGCAGTGCTAGAGGCGGGGGCGGGGGGGCTGCCAAAAACATTCAGTACTTC. This sequence encodes CSARGGGGGAAKNIQYF.

This chain joins TRBV7-3 and TRBJ2-3; either TRBD1 or TRBD2 may fit D (5 bases each). The CDR3 is 16 residues long. The germline V gene has CDR1 SGHTA and CDR2 FQGTGA. With 4 bases removed from V and 2 bases from J, the gap between germline ends came to 16 bases. The DNA for the CDR3 is TGTGCCAGCAGCTCTACGGGACCGCAGAACACAGATACGCAGTATTTT. Translating gives CASSSTGPQNTDTQYF.

The chain couples TRBV25-1 to TRBJ2-1; D not resolved. V lost 4 bases, J lost 0 bases, and 10 bases lay in between. The CDR3 has 15 amino acids. Germline values: CDR1 MGHDK, CDR2 SYGVNS. Here the CDR3 reads CASSGSASSYNEQFF. In nucleotides, the CDR3 is TGTGCCAGCAGTGGAAGCGCCAGCTCCTACAATGAGCAGTTCTTC.

This sequence joins TRBV20-1 and TRBJ2-3, with D perhaps TRBD1 (5 bases). The V end was cut by 3 bases, the J end by 3 bases, with 13 bases between. The CDR3 loop spans 14 amino acids. Germline V gene lookup returns CDR1 DFQATT and CDR2 SNEGSKA (reference sequence). CDR3 loop: CSASRLYRTDTQYF. Here the CDR3 DNA reads TGCAGTGCTAGTCGGCTATACAGGACAGATACGCAGTATTTT.

The chain links TRBV28 to TRBJ2-4; 10 positions match TRBD2. Trimming removed 8 bases from V and 3 bases from J; junction bases left unmatched: 16. Per germline, CDR1 MDHEN and CDR2 SYDVKM. This CDR3 contains 18 residues. The CDR3 DNA sequence: TGTGCCAGCCAAGGGCTAGCGGGAGATGCAGAGGTCAAAAACATTCAGTACTTC. Amino acids: CASQGLAGDAEVKNIQYF.

The J gene is TRBJ2-3, the V gene TRBV29-1; the D gene is possibly TRBD2 (6 bases). Per the germline V gene, CDR1 is SQVTM and CDR2 is ANQGSEA. The CDR3 totals 11 residues. V lost 5 bases and J 5 bases, leaving 8 bases between the germline ends. The CDR3 coding sequence is TGCAGCGTTCTAGCGATAGATACGCAGTATTTT. Translating gives CSVLAIDTQYF.

The genes are TRBV7-2 and TRBJ2-1, with TRBD2 identical over 8 bases. This CDR3 spans 12 amino acids. Trimming at V came to 5 bases and at J to 12 bases, leaving 6 bases not matched to a gene. Germline assignment: CDR1 SGHTA and CDR2 FQGNSA. The CDR3 DNA sequence: TGTGCCAGCAGCCGGGGGGGACATGTGCAGTTCTTC. It is translated as CASSRGGHVQFF.

This clonotype appeared once. The chain joins TRBV20-1 to TRBJ2-5; TRBD2 agrees at 11 bases. This CDR3 is 14 amino acids long. The trim removed 6 bases at V and 2 bases at J, leaving 5 bases unmatched. CDR1 is DFQATT and CDR2 is SNEGSKA in the germline V gene (reference sequence). The CDR3 coding sequence is TGCAGTGCGCCTACTAGCGGGGGACAAGAGACCCAGTACTTC. Translation gives CSAPTSGGQETQYF.

The table lists this clonotype with a few counts. The CDR3 DNA is TGTGCCAGCAGCCCCCAAGCAGGGGGGAACACTGAAGCTTTCTTT. Its translation: CASSPQAGGNTEAFF. V gene TRBV4-2 combines with J gene TRBJ1-1; 7 bases fit TRBD1. V shed 4 bases and J 1 base; nucleotides not matched to a gene: 6. The CDR3 is 15 amino acids. Per the germline V gene, CDR1 is LGHNA and CDR2 is YNFKEQ.

This clonotype was seen repeatedly, ten times or more. The chain joins TRBV6-2 or TRBV6-3 to TRBJ2-5, with TRBD2 matching 12 bases. V shed 5 bases and J 3 bases; nucleotides not matched to a gene: 7. This CDR3 has 16 residues. CDR1 MNHEY and CDR2 SVGEGT come from the germline V gene. The CDR3 DNA is TGTGCCAGCAGTCTACGACTAGCGGGAGTTAAAGAGACCCAGTACTTC. This encodes CASSLRLAGVKETQYF.

V is TRBV6-1 and J is TRBJ1-5; TRBD1 agrees at 8 bases. J gave up 7 bases and V 2 bases, and 7 bases lay outside the gene matches. This CDR3 is 15 amino acids long. From germline, CDR1 is MNHNS and CDR2 SASEGT. This CDR3 is CASSEKGQGGQPQHF. As DNA, the CDR3 is TGTGCCAGCAGTGAAAAAGGACAGGGTGGCCAGCCCCAGCATTTT.

The V gene is TRBV7-2, the J gene TRBJ2-5; 14 bases fit TRBD2. Germline-derived CDR1 and CDR2 are SGHTA and FQGNSA. There are 17 residues in the CDR3. The ends lost 4 bases at V and 3 bases at J; junction bases unmatched: 7. The CDR3 protein is CASSWPGLAGVEETQYF. DNA of the CDR3: TGTGCCAGCAGCTGGCCGGGACTAGCGGGGGTGGAAGAGACCCAGTACTTC.

The genes are TRBV20-1 and TRBJ2-1, with 15 bases aligning to TRBD2. CDR3 size: 15 residues. The trim removed 6 bases at V and 8 bases at J, leaving 8 bases unmatched. Per germline, CDR1 DFQATT and CDR2 SNEGSKA (reference sequence). CDR3 sequence reads: CSARTGLAGGDEQFF. The CDR3 nucleotides are TGCAGTGCGCGCACGGGACTAGCGGGGGGCGATGAGCAGTTCTTC.